This T cell receptor (beta chain) was recovered during a study of type 1 regulatory T cells. CDR1 is SGHTA, CDR2 FQGNSA, per germline. Trimming took 0 bases from V and 3 from J, leaving 10 bases between them. This CDR3 contains 15 residues. In its sample, this clonotype was seen a few times. MiXCR was run by TCRdb on the reads, yielding one entry per CDR3 protein. This sample has around 88,000 distinct CDR3 sequences, with roughly a third found just once. The clonotype comes from a human donor in good health. This chain uses TRBV7-2 with TRBJ2-3; D unclear. Sequenced input: CD4+ T cells, either the whole sample or a sorted fraction (not recorded which). CDR3 nucleotides: TGTGCCAGCAGCTTAGCGGTCCCCGTGACAGATACGCAGTATTTT. Protein sequence: CASSLAVPVTDTQYF.